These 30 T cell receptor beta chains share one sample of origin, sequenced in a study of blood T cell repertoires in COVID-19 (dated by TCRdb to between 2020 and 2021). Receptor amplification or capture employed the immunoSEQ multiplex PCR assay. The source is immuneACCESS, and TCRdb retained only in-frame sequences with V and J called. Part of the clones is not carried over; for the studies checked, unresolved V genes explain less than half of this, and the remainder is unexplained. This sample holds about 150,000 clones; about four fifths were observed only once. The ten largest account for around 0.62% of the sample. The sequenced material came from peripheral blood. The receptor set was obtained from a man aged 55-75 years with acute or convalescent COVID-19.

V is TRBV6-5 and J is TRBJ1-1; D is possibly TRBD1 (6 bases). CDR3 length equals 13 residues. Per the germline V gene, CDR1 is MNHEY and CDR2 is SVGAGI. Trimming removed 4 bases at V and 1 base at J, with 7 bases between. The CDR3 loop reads CASSSRGNTEAFF. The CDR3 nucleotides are TGTGCCAGCAGTTCCAGGGGGAACACTGAAGCTTTCTTT.

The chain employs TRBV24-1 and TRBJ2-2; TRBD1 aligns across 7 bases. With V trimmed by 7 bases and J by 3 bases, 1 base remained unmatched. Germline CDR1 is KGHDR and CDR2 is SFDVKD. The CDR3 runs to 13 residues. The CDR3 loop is CATRDRYTGELFF. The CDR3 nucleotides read TGTGCCACCAGGGACAGGTACACCGGGGAGCTGTTTTTT.

CDR3 in DNA: TGTGCCAGCAGCTTCGCACTGAACACCGGGGAGCTGTTTTTT. Translating it yields CASSFALNTGELFF. The chain has TRBV7-8 and TRBJ2-2; D is uncertain. Germline values: CDR1 SGHVS, CDR2 FQNEAQ. The CDR3 has 14 residues. Trimming cost V 3 bases and J 1 base, with 6 bases left between them. The full variable domain, completed using reference TRBV7-8 and TRBJ2-2, is GAGVSQSPRYKVAKRGQDVALRCDPISGHVSLFWYQQALGQGPEFLTYFQNEAQLDKSGLPSDRFFAERPEGSVSTLKIQRTQQEDSAVYLCASSFALNTGELFFGEGSRLTVL.

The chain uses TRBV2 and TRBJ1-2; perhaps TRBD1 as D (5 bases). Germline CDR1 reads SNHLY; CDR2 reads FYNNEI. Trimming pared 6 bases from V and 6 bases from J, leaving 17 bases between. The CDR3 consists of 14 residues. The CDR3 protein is CASSQQGLEHGYTF. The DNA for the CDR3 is TGTGCCAGCAGCCAGCAGGGACTTGAACATGGCTACACCTTC. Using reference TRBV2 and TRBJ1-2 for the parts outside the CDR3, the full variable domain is EPEVTQTPSHQVTQMGQEVILRCVPISNHLYFYWYRQILGQKVEFLVSFYNNEISEKSEIFDDQFSVERPDGSNFTLKIRSTKLEDSAMYFCASSQQGLEHGYTFGSGTRLTVV.

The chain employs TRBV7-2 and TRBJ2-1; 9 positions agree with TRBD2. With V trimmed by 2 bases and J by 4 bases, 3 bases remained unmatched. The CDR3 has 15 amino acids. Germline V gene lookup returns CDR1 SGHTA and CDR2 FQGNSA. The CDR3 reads CASSLSAGGYNEQFF. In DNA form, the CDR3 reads TGTGCCAGCAGCTTAAGCGCGGGAGGGTACAATGAGCAGTTCTTC.

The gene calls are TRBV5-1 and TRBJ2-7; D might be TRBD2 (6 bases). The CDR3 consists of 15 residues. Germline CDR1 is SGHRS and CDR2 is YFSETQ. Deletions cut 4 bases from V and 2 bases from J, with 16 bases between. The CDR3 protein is CASSPQTSATYEQYF. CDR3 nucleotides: TGCGCCAGCAGCCCCCAGACTAGTGCCACCTACGAGCAGTACTTC.

The CDR3 protein is CASSIAGTGGRRLFF. CDR3 nucleotide sequence: TGTGCCAGTAGTATAGCCGGGACAGGGGGCCGGAGGCTGTTTTTT. The chain employs TRBV19 and TRBJ1-4; 12 bases line up with TRBD1. Germline trimming cut 1 base from V and 14 bases from J; bases unmatched to any gene: 8. The germline V gene encodes CDR1 LNHDA and CDR2 SQIVND (reference sequence). This CDR3 spans 15 amino acids.

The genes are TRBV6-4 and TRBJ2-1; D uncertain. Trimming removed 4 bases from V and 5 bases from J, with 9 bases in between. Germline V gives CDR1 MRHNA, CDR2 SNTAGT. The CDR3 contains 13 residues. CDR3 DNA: TGTGCCAGCAGTGTTAGCCAGAACAATGAGCAGTTCTTC. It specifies CASSVSQNNEQFF.

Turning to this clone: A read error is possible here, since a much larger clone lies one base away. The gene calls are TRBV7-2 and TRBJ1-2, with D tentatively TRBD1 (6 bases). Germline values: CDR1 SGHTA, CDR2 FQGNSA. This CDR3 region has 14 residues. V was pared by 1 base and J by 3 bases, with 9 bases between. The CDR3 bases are TGTGCCAGCAGCTTAGTGGCAGGGGACTATGGCTACACCTTC. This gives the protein CASSLVAGDYGYTF.

This CDR3 reads CASSAGGTQYF. The CDR3 nucleotides are TGTGCCAGCAGCGCAGGGGGGACCCAGTACTTC. This sequence joins TRBV5-4 and TRBJ2-5, with 7 bases identical to TRBD1. The V segment lost 4 bases and the J segment 7 bases; nucleotides outside the gene matches: 1. Germline assignment: CDR1 SGHNT and CDR2 YYREEE (reference sequence). This CDR3 contains 11 residues.

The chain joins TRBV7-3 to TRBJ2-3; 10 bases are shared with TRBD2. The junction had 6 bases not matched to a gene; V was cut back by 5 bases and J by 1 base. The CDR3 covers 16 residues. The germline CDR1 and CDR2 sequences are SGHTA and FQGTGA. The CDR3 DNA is TGTGCCAGCAGCCCATTAGCGGGGGGCCGCACAGATACGCAGTATTTT. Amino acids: CASSPLAGGRTDTQYF.

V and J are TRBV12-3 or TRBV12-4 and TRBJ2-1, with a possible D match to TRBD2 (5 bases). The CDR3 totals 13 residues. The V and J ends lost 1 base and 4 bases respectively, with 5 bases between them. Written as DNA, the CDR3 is TGTGCCAGCAGTTTAGGACTATACAATGAGCAGTTCTTC. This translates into CASSLGLYNEQFF.

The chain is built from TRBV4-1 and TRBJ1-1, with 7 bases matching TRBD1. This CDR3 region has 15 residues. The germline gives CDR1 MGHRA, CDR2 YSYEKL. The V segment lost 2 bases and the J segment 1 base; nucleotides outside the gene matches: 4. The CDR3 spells CASSQTRQGNTEAFF. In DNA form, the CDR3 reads TGCGCCAGCAGCCAAACACGACAGGGGAACACTGAAGCTTTCTTT.

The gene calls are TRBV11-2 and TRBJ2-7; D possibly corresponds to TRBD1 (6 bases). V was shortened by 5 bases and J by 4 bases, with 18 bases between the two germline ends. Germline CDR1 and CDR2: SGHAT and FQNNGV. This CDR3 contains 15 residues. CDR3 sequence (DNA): TGTGCCAGCAGCCCAGGAGGCCAGAGGGGGTACGAGCAGTACTTC. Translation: CASSPGGQRGYEQYF.

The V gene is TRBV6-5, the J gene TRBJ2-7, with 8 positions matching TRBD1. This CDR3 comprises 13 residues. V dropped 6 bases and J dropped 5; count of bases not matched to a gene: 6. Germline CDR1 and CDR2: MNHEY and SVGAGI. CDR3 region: CASRAGGRHEQYF. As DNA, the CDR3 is TGTGCCAGCAGGGCAGGGGGCCGGCACGAGCAGTACTTC.

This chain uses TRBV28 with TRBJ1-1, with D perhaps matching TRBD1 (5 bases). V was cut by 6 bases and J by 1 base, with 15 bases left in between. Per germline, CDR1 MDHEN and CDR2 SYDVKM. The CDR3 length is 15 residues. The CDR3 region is CASSGGGNGNTEAFF. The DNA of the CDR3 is TGTGCCAGCAGCGGCGGGGGGAATGGGAACACTGAAGCTTTCTTT.

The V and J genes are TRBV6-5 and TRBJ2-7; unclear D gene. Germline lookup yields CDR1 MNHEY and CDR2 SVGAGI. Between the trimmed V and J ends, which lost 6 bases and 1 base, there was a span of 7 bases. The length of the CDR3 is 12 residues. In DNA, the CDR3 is TGTGCCAGCAGGACACCTTCCTACGAGCAGTACTTC. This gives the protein CASRTPSYEQYF.

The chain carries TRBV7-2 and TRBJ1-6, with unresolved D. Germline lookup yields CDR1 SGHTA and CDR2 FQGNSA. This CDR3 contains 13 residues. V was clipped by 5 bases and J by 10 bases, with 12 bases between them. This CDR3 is CASSPQRPSPLHF. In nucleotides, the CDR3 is TGTGCCAGCAGCCCTCAGAGGCCATCACCCCTCCACTTT. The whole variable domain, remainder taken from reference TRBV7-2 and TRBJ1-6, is GAGVSQSPSNKVTEKGKDVELRCDPISGHTALYWYRQSLGQGLEFLIYFQGNSAPDKSGLPSDRFSAERTGGSVSTLTIQRTQQEDSAVYLCASSPQRPSPLHFGNGTRLTVT.

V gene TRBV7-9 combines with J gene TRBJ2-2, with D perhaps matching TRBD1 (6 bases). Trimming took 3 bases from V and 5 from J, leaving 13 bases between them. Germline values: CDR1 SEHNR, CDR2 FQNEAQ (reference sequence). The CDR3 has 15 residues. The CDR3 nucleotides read TGTGCCAGCAGCTTCGGGCAGGGGCGGACCGGGGAGCTGTTTTTT. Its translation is CASSFGQGRTGELFF.

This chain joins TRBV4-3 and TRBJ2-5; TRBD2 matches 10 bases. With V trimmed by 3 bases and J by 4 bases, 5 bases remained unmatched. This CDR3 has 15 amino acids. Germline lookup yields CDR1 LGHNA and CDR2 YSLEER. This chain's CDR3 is CASSQSSGSLETQYF. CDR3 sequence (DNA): TGCGCCAGCAGCCAGTCTAGCGGGAGCTTAGAGACCCAGTACTTC.

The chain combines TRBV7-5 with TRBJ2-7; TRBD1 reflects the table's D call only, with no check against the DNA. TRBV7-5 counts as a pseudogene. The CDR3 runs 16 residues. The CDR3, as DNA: TGTGCCAGAAGCTTAGAGATGACAGGCGTTTCCTACGAGCAGTACTTC. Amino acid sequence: CARSLEMTGVSYEQYF.

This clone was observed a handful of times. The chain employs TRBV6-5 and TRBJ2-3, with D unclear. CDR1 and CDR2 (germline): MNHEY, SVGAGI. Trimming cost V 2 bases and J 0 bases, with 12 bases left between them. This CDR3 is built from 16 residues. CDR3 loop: CASSYEAASSTDTQYF. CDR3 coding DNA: TGTGCCAGCAGTTACGAGGCGGCCTCTAGCACAGATACGCAGTATTTT.

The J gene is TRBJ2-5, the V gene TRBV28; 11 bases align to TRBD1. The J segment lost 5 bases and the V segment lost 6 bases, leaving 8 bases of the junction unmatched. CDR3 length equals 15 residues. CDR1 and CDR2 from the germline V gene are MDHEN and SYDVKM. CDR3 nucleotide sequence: TGTGCCAGCAGAGGACAGGGGGCTTTCAGGGAGACCCAGTACTTC. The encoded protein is CASRGQGAFRETQYF.

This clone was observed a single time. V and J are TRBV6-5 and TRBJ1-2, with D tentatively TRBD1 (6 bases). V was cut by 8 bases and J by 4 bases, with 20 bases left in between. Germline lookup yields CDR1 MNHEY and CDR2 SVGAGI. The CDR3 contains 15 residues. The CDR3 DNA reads TGTGCCAGCCTCCCGTGGGGGGGGCCCCTCTATGGCTACACCTTC. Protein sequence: CASLPWGGPLYGYTF.

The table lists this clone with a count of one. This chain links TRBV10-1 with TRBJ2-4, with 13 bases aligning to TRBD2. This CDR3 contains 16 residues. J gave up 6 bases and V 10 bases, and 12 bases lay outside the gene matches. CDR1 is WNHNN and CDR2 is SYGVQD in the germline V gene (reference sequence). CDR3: CATWRLAGGRRNIQYF. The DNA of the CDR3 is TGCGCCACGTGGAGACTAGCGGGGGGAAGAAGAAACATTCAGTACTTC.

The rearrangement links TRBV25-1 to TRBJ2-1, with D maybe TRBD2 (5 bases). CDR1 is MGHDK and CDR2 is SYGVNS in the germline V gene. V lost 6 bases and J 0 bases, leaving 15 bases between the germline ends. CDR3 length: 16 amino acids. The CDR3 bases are TGTGCCAGCAGCGCGGGCCGTCACAGCTCCTACAATGAGCAGTTCTTC. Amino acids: CASSAGRHSSYNEQFF.

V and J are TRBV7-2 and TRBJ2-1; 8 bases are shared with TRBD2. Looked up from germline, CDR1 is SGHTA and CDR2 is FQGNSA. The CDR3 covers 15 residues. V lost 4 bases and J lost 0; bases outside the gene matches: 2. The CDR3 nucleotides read TGTGCCAGCAGCTGGACTAGCTCCTCCTACAATGAGCAGTTCTTC. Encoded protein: CASSWTSSSYNEQFF.

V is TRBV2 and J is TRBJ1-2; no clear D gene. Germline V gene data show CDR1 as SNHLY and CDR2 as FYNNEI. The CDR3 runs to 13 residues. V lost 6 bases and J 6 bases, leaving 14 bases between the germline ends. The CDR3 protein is CASRPGEVDGYTF. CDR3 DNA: TGTGCCAGCAGGCCCGGGGAGGTAGATGGCTACACCTTC. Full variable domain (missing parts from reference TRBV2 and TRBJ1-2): EPEVTQTPSHQVTQMGQEVILRCVPISNHLYFYWYRQILGQKVEFLVSFYNNEISEKSEIFDDQFSVERPDGSNFTLKIRSTKLEDSAMYFCASRPGEVDGYTFGSGTRLTVV.

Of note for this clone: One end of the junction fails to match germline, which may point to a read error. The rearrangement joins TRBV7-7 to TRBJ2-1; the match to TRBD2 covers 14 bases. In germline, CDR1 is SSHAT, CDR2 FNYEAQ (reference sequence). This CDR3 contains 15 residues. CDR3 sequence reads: CASSLGLAGVHEQFF. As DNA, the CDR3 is TGTGCTAGCAGCCTGGGACTAGCGGGAGTGCATGAGCAGTTCTTC.

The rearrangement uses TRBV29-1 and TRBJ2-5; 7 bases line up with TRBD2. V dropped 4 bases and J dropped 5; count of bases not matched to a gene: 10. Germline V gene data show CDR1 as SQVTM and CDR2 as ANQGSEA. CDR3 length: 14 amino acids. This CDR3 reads CSVGGGRRRETQYF. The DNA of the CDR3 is TGCAGCGTTGGGGGCGGGAGACGAAGGGAGACCCAGTACTTC.